This T cell receptor beta chain appears in the sequencing data of a study of cytomegalovirus exposure and HLA in healthy donors. The wider study: Falling in the Caucasian-associated ancestry cluster were about 82% of approximately 400 genotyped donors. Overall study results and limits: 164 TCR beta chains were listed as cytomegalovirus-associated. A missense variant in DCLRE1C was later tied to TCR beta V- and J-gene trimming. Reportedly, TCR beta sequences accurately predicted HLA-A and HLA-B alleles in most subjects.

It was with 60 Vbeta and 13 Jbeta primers that the PCR ran. The data were produced by immunoSEQ multiplex PCR, yet TCRdb's version contains in-frame clones alone and is incomplete. The table has about 120,000 clones, around 74% seen once. J lost 9 bases, V lost 7 bases, and 7 bases had no gene match. The CDR3 has 11 residues. Germline-derived CDR1 and CDR2 are SQVTM and ANQGSEA. Turning to this clone: Its antigen is still unknown.

The chain employs TRBV29-1 and TRBJ2-3; 7 bases are a match to TRBD2. This clonotype originated in a man aged 55-75 years in good health and CMV-seropositive. The sample comprised PBMCs. The chain's CDR3 is CSAGSSGTQYF. CDR3 DNA sequence: TGCAGCGCTGGGTCTAGCGGCACGCAGTATTTT.